This TCR beta chain emerged from a study of blood T cell repertoires in COVID-19. In the authors' workflow: By means of reference gene primer amplification, nucleated cell counts were estimated. Produced via immunoSEQ multiplex PCR; TCRdb's table is partial and in-frame only. V and J calls and clone size follow that table, whereas D and trimming were derived from the DNA. The sample has 250,000 to 400,000 clones, 88% seen once. Enrolled during active infection, Seattle patients were then followed longitudinally. Trimming took 4 bases from V and 3 from J; bases not matched to a gene: 4. The CDR3 sequence is 14 residues long. Germline CDR1 is SGHKS and CDR2 is YYEKEE (reference sequence).

The chain recombines TRBV5-5 with TRBJ1-5; 7 nucleotides line up with TRBD1. This receptor was obtained from a woman in her 30s with COVID-19, enrolled during active disease. The sample was peripheral blood. The CDR3 coding sequence is TGTGCCAGCAGCCGGACAGGTTACAATCAGCCCCAGCATTTT. Translated, it gives CASSRTGYNQPQHF.